This T cell receptor beta chain is from a study of blood T cell repertoires in COVID-19 (dated by TCRdb to 2019 to 2021). Notes on the research overall: Collaborator samples came from the United States, Italy and Spain and covered acute and convalescent phases of COVID-19. The material from the prospective study consisted of cDNA or gDNA derived from T cells, B-cell-depleted T cells, or PBMCs. Subjects who had been exposed to COVID-19, were actively infected with it, or had recovered from it provided the deeply sampled blood TCRbeta repertoires that made up the dataset. The repertoires were released in a freely available public database meant as a resource for research on the immune response to SARS-CoV-2. Samples came from the ongoing ImmuneRACE study (first 160 participants) plus 1,254 subjects from 6 global collaborators. Nearly every sample came with metadata listing a de-identified subject ID, COVID-19 status, age in years and sex. Where available, HLA class I and class II types were taken from metadata supplied by the sample provider and were not determined by assay-based typing. General findings and caveats noted by the study authors: Clinical and demographic metadata were provided uncurated, with the amount varying by source and participant.

Comments on this clone: Its cognate antigen has yet to be identified. One base away there is no much larger clone; base qualities are not given.

Whole blood was collected in K2EDTA tubes by collaborating institutions according to the institutions' own protocols. For TCRbeta analysis, collaborator samples were shipped as frozen whole blood, as isolated PBMCs, or as DNA extracted from either sample type. TCRbeta CDR3 regions were amplified from genomic DNA using the immunoSEQ Assay, a bias-controlled multiplex PCR. The study's own analysis went as follows. Nucleated cell counts per sample were estimated from amplification of reference gene primers within the assay. To quantify the absolute abundance of each unique TCRbeta CDR3 rearrangement, sequence reads were collapsed and filtered. For each sample, productive Simpson clonality was calculated as the square root of Simpson's diversity index over productive rearrangements. In TCRdb, the immuneACCESS table is reduced to in-frame sequences with V and J assigned. These tables do not hold every clone; where another copy was compared, an unresolved V gene accounts for under half, and the others remain unexplained. That table gives V, J and clone size, and the DNA gave D and trimming. In all, the sample holds some 180,000 clones, and about 79% of those were seen once. The ten largest clones capture about 12% of the sample.

V and J lose 2 bases and 1 base, and a span of 8 bases separates them. Taken from cysteine to phenylalanine, the CDR3 has 15 residues. Only CDR3 DNA remains: 45 bases, in frame from the first base. The germline V gene provides CDR1 MDHEN and CDR2 SYDVKM. Sequenced sample: peripheral blood. This clonotype originated in a human donor in a cohort sampled during active COVID-19. The chain is assembled from TRBV28 and TRBJ2-2, with the D gene not clear enough to name. The nucleotide sequence reads TGTGCCAGCAGTTTAGATCGAGGGAACACCGGGGAGCTGTTTTTT. Its translation reads: CASSLDRGNTGELFF.